Listed below are T cell receptor beta chains from one sample, sequenced in a study of T cells expressing NK-cell markers. TCRdb re-analyzed the 5' RACE reads; it lists each CDR3 protein once, without DNA. Its table lists approximately 110,000 distinct CDR3 sequences. The source material was blood T cells: a sorted CD56 or NKG2C T cell subset, CD4+ or CD8+ T cells, or bulk PBMC T cells (not recorded which). These receptors were taken from a woman between 18 and 75 years old in good health. Each CDR3 is given with its conserved first and last residue. Each record gives: J gene, V gene, CDR3 protein.

TRBJ2-7 TRBV29-1 CSVATAGGEQYF
TRBJ1-4 TRBV4-3 CASSQPPGSSNEKLFF
TRBJ1-6 TRBV7-9 CASSQPDSYNSPLHF
TRBJ2-3 TRBV29-1 CSVDGRATDTQYF
TRBJ2-2 TRBV27 CASSSLENTGELFF
TRBJ1-3 TRBV12-3/TRBV12-4 CASSLNLNSGNTIYF
TRBJ2-7 TRBV27 CASSLLDEQYF
TRBJ1-5 TRBV10-1 CASSVGGSQPQHF
TRBJ1-5 TRBV29-1 CSETGVIKSQHF
TRBJ2-2 TRBV29-1 CSVFGLAGETGELFF
TRBJ2-1 TRBV20-1 CSASGSRNEQFF
TRBJ2-1 TRBV9 CASSGRAIDNEQFF
TRBJ2-1 TRBV1 CTSSQRKGDSTLRQFF
TRBJ1-2 TRBV5-4 CASSGGEGYTF
TRBJ2-1 TRBV5-1 CASSLAGGPQNEQFF